These 11 T cell receptor beta chains came from one sample sequenced in a study of regulatory T cells in long-lasting Graves disease. Time point reported: persistent/refractory GD, antithyroid drugs over 5 years with positive TRAb. After RNA was extracted from PBMCs, the TCR library was made from it. HTBI primers from iRepertoire and Arm-PCR of CDR3 regions yielded the TCR beta libraries. TCRdb called the multiplex PCR reads again in MiXCR, with one record for every CDR3 protein. This sample has around 460,000 distinct CDR3 sequences, with approximately 22% found just once. The specimen was peripheral blood mononuclear cells (PBMCs), collected when the disease was refractory, from a patient treated with antithyroid drugs. Receptors originate from a female donor with Graves disease.

To note about this clonotype: Being one base from a much bigger clone, this may be a read error. The V gene is TRBV12-3 or TRBV12-4, the J gene TRBJ2-1; D unresolved. V was cut by 6 bases and J by 4 bases, with 4 bases left in between. This CDR3 comprises 11 residues. Written as DNA, the CDR3 is TGTGCCAGCAGAACATACAATGAGCAGTTCTTC. The encoded protein is CASRTYNEQFF.

This clonotype appeared a single time. A much larger clone differs by one base, so this may be a read error. This chain connects TRBV6-5 to TRBJ1-1; D ambiguous. Germline CDR1 is MNHEY and CDR2 is SVGAGI. CDR3 length: 14 residues. The CDR3 sequence: CASSYAGENTVAFF. CDR3 nucleotides: TGTGCCAGCAGTTACGCCGGGGAAAACACTGTAGCTTTCTTT.

This clonotype was counted a few times. V gene TRBV25-1 combines with J gene TRBJ1-1, with D possibly being TRBD1 (5 bases). The CDR3 covers 14 residues. Germline V gene sequence: CDR1 MGHDK, CDR2 SYGVNS. Trimming cost V 5 bases and J 1 base, with 11 bases left between them. CDR3 DNA: TGTGCCAGCAGTTTTTGGGGCTCGAACACTGAAGCTTTCTTT. This gives the protein CASSFWGSNTEAFF.

This clonotype was counted only a few times. The chain employs TRBV19 and TRBJ2-7; unclear D gene. Trimming pared 6 bases from V and 0 bases from J, leaving 12 bases between. The CDR3 has 14 amino acids. CDR1 is LNHDA, CDR2 SQIVND, per germline (reference sequence). The CDR3 region has the DNA TGTGCCAGTAGCGCCTTCGGGCTCTCCTACGAGCAGTACTTC. This gives the protein CASSAFGLSYEQYF.

This clonotype has ten or more counts. The chain has TRBV20-1 and TRBJ2-5, with unresolved D. Germline V CDR1 and CDR2: DFQATT, SNEGSKA (reference sequence). The CDR3 extends over 10 amino acids. CDR3 protein: CSMERETQYF. The CDR3 DNA follows: TGCAGCATGGAGAGGGAGACCCAGTACTTC.

This clonotype has a handful of counts. The chain couples TRBV12-3 or TRBV12-4 to TRBJ2-6; 10 bases map to TRBD1. J gave up 2 bases and V 10 bases, and 8 bases lay outside the gene matches. The CDR3 has 16 amino acids. The CDR3 reads CATRGQGLAGANVLTF. The CDR3, as DNA: TGTGCCACACGGGGACAGGGGCTTGCTGGGGCCAACGTCCTGACTTTC.

At least ten counts were recorded for this clonotype. The rearrangement links TRBV11-1 to TRBJ2-5; 7 bases align to TRBD1. V lost 5 bases and J lost 9; bases outside the gene matches: 12. The CDR3 is 14 residues long. Germline V gene lookup returns CDR1 SGHAT and CDR2 FQDESV (reference sequence). CDR3 in DNA: TGTGCCAGCAGCCAAACAGGGGTGGGGATGGCCCAGTACTTC. Translated, it gives CASSQTGVGMAQYF.

This clonotype was seen a few times. V usage is TRBV14 and J usage is TRBJ1-1; no reliable D call. This CDR3 is 13 amino acids long. Trimming left V 3 bases short and J 1 base short, with 6 bases between. Germline V gene lookup returns CDR1 SGHDN and CDR2 FVKESK. CDR3 amino acids: CASSQWQNTEAFF. CDR3 in DNA: TGTGCCAGCAGCCAGTGGCAGAACACTGAAGCTTTCTTT.

The chain is built from TRBV24-1 and TRBJ1-2; D is ambiguous. V lost 3 bases to trimming and J lost 4 bases, with 5 bases between them. The CDR3 spans 12 residues. Germline loops: CDR1 KGHDR, CDR2 SFDVKD. The DNA of the CDR3 is TGTGCCACCAGTGATCCCCTCTATGGCTACACCTTC. This codes for CATSDPLYGYTF.

This clonotype occurred many times. The V gene is TRBV20-1, the J gene TRBJ2-5; D possibly corresponds to TRBD2 (6 bases). The CDR3 is 12 residues long. CDR1 and CDR2 from the germline V gene are DFQATT and SNEGSKA (reference sequence). The chain's CDR3 is CSAAGGGETQYF. CDR3 nucleotide sequence: TGCAGCGCTGCCGGGGGAGGCGAGACCCAGTACTTC.

This clonotype has ten or more counts. The rearrangement joins TRBV28 to TRBJ2-7; 7 nucleotides line up with TRBD1. The CDR3 spans 13 residues. Losses at the gene ends were 4 bases for V and 2 bases for J; bases not matched to a gene: 2. CDR1 and CDR2 from the germline V gene are MDHEN and SYDVKM. The CDR3 here is CASSSDRTYEQYF. As DNA, the CDR3 is TGTGCCAGCAGTTCGGACAGGACCTACGAGCAGTACTTC.